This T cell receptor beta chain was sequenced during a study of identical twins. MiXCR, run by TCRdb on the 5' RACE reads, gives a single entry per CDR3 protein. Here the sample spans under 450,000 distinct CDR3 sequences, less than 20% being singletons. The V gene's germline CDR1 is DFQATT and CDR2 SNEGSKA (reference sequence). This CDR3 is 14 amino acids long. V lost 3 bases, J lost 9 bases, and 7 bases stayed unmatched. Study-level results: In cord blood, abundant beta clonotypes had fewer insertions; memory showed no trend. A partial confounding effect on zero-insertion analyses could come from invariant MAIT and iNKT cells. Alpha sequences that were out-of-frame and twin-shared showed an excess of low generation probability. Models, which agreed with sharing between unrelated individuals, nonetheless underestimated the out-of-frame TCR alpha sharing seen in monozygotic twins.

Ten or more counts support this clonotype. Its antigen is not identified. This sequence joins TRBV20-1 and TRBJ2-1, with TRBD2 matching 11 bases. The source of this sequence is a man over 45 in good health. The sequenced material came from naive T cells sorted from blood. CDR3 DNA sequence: TGCAGTGCTAGTCTGACTAGCGGGATTCTTGAGCAGTTCTTC. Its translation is CSASLTSGILEQFF.